Listed here are 15 T cell receptor beta chains from one sample, sequenced in a study of Graves' ophthalmopathy and Graves' hyperthyroidism. Amplification targeted the TCR beta CDR3 regions, with RNA transcripts as the source material. Second-round multiplex PCR came after a first-round RT-PCR that employed HTBI primers. MiXCR, applied by TCRdb to the multiplex PCR reads, yields one record per CDR3 protein. The data hold 680,000 or so distinct CDR3 sequences, with roughly 20% observed a single time. The source material was peripheral blood. The receptor source for this set is a young woman with stable Graves' hyperthyroidism. Some clones in this sample may be carry-over from other donors' samples.

Note on this clonotype: Here the CDR3 omits its conserved ending phenylalanine or tryptophan, so a read error is the likely source. Here the CDR3 reads CARRRLETQYL. The CDR3 coding sequence is TGTGCCAGGCGCCGGCTAGAGACCCAGTACTTG. J is TRBJ2-5 and V is TRBV2; D gene uncertain. V was pared by 9 bases and J by 4 bases, with 9 bases between. This CDR3 comprises 11 residues. In germline, CDR1 is SNHLY, CDR2 FYNNEI.

This clonotype was detected many times. V is TRBV12-3 or TRBV12-4 and J is TRBJ2-7; D might be TRBD1 or TRBD2, each matching 5 bases. The V gene lost 2 bases and the J gene lost 6 bases, with 8 bases spanning the gap. This CDR3 has 12 amino acids. CDR3 protein: CASSLRGVEQYF. CDR3 coding DNA: TGTGCCAGCAGTTTAAGAGGGGTCGAGCAGTACTTC.

This clonotype was picked up many times. J is TRBJ2-7 and V is TRBV11-2; D not resolved. V was pared by 4 bases and J by 7 bases, with 11 bases between. This CDR3 spans 12 amino acids. Per the germline V gene, CDR1 is SGHAT and CDR2 is FQNNGV. DNA of the CDR3: TGTGCCAGCAGCTCCCTCGGGCAGGAGCAGTACTTC. Its protein is CASSSLGQEQYF.

This clonotype was observed many times. The chain uses TRBV7-9 and TRBJ2-5; TRBD1 matches 11 bases. The germline gives CDR1 SEHNR, CDR2 FQNEAQ (reference sequence). Germline trimming cut 5 bases from V and 4 bases from J; bases unmatched to any gene: 3. The CDR3 totals 14 residues. The CDR3 DNA follows: TGTGCCAGCAGCGTGGGACAGGGGGGAGAGACCCAGTACTTC. This encodes CASSVGQGGETQYF.

The table lists this clonotype with many counts. This chain joins TRBV27 and TRBJ1-2; no reliable D call. V lost 5 bases and J lost 4, with 14 bases in between. The V gene's germline CDR1 is MNHEY and CDR2 SMNVEV (reference sequence). The CDR3 is 14 amino acids. The CDR3 nucleotides are TGTGCCAGCAGTCCACCCCCGGGCGGCTATGGCTACACCTTC. It is translated as CASSPPPGGYGYTF.

The table lists this clonotype with many counts. The chain is built from TRBV6-2 or TRBV6-3 and TRBJ1-2; no definite D call. V lost 6 bases and J lost 3, with 14 bases in between. The CDR3 is 14 amino acids. Looked up from germline, CDR1 is MNHEY and CDR2 is SVGEGT. The CDR3 DNA is TGTGCCAGCAGATACGGACTTGTGGACTATGGCTACACCTTC. Its translation: CASRYGLVDYGYTF.

The gene calls are TRBV27 and TRBJ1-2; no definite D call. Looked up from germline, CDR1 is MNHEY and CDR2 is SMNVEV (reference sequence). The ends were cut back, 3 bases at V and 2 bases at J, with 13 bases in the middle. The CDR3 covers 15 residues. The chain's CDR3 is CASSFGVEANYGYTF. The CDR3 DNA reads TGTGCCAGCAGTTTCGGCGTAGAAGCGAACTATGGCTACACCTTC.

This clonotype was recorded at least ten times. An end of the junction differs from the germline gene, which may be a read error. The chain couples TRBV5-1 to TRBJ2-7; 8 nucleotides align to TRBD1. CDR1 is SGHRS, CDR2 YFSETQ, per germline. The CDR3 has 14 residues. The DNA for the CDR3 is TGTGCCAGCAGCTTCCGGGACAGGACCTACGAGCAGTACTTC. It yields the protein CASSFRDRTYEQYF.

This clonotype has only a few counts. The V and J genes are TRBV27 and TRBJ2-7; D possibly uses TRBD1 or TRBD2 (5 bases each). CDR1 is MNHEY and CDR2 is SMNVEV in the germline V gene (reference sequence). Trimming removed 0 bases at V and 7 bases at J, with 16 bases between. The CDR3 is 15 amino acids. This CDR3 reads CASSLSMGPPWEQYF. The CDR3 nucleotides read TGTGCCAGCAGTTTATCGATGGGACCACCTTGGGAGCAGTACTTC.

This clonotype was counted ten times or more. V gene TRBV2 combines with J gene TRBJ2-7, with D unresolved. Germline V CDR1 and CDR2: SNHLY, FYNNEI. The CDR3 runs 14 residues. Trimming removed 3 bases at V and 2 bases at J, with 11 bases between. The CDR3: CASSDRRGPYEQYF. DNA for the CDR3: TGTGCCAGCAGTGATAGGCGCGGACCCTACGAGCAGTACTTC. Looking up the rest from reference TRBV2 and TRBJ2-7 gives the full variable domain: EPEVTQTPSHQVTQMGQEVILRCVPISNHLYFYWYRQILGQKVEFLVSFYNNEISEKSEIFDDQFSVERPDGSNFTLKIRSTKLEDSAMYFCASSDRRGPYEQYFGPGTRLTVT.

The chain carries TRBV14 and TRBJ2-7; the match to TRBD1 covers 10 bases. CDR3 size: 16 residues. V shed 4 bases, J shed 4 bases, and the junction held 10 bases outside the gene matches. The germline CDR1 and CDR2 sequences are SGHDN and FVKESK. CDR3 DNA sequence: TGTGCCAGCAGCCCCAGGACGGGACAGGGGATTTACGAGCAGTACTTC. Translating gives CASSPRTGQGIYEQYF.

This clonotype was recorded many times. This chain joins TRBV20-1 and TRBJ2-2, with 7 bases aligning to TRBD1. V trimming: 6 bases; J trimming: 0 bases; junction bases outside the gene matches: 10. Germline CDR1 is DFQATT and CDR2 is SNEGSKA (reference sequence). There are 16 residues in the CDR3. The CDR3 is CSARRRTGANTGELFF. The DNA for the CDR3 is TGCAGTGCAAGACGGAGAACAGGGGCGAACACCGGGGAGCTGTTTTTT.

The table lists this clonotype with a few counts. This rearrangement joins TRBV6-8 to TRBJ1-3; possibly TRBD1 for D (5 bases). Germline-derived CDR1 and CDR2 are MNHGY and SAAAGT. This CDR3 has 12 amino acids. V lost 8 bases and J lost 4, with 9 bases in between. The CDR3, as DNA: TGTGCCAGCCCAGGGATAGGAAACACCATATATTTT. Translated, it gives CASPGIGNTIYF.

This clonotype occurred many times. The V call is TRBV14, the J call TRBJ2-6, with 7 positions matching TRBD1. Losses at the gene ends were 5 bases for V and 1 base for J; bases not matched to a gene: 2. CDR3 size: 15 residues. Germline V gene data show CDR1 as SGHDN and CDR2 as FVKESK. In nucleotides, the CDR3 is TGTGCCAGCAGCTCGACAGGGTCTGGGGCCAACGTCCTGACTTTC. Its protein product is CASSSTGSGANVLTF.

To note about this clonotype: The junction and the germline gene differ at one end; a read error may be behind it. The chain uses TRBV20-1 and TRBJ2-4; D may be TRBD1 (6 bases). CDR1 is DFQATT, CDR2 SNEGSKA, per germline (reference sequence). The CDR3 totals 17 residues. The CDR3 protein is CSASQDSLTLAKNIKYF. CDR3 nucleotide sequence: TGCAGTGCCTCCCAGGACAGTCTAACCCTAGCCAAAAACATTAAGTACTTC.